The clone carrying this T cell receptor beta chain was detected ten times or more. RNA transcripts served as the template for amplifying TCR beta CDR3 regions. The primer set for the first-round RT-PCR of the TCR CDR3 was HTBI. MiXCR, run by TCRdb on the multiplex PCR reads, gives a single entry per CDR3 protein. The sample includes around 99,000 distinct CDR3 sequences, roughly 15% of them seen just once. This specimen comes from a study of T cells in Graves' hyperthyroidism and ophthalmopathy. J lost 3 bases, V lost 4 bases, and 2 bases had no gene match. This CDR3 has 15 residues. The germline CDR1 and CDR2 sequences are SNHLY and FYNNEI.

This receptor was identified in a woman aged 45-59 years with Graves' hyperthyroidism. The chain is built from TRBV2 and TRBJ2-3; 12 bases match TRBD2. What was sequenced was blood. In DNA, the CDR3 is TGTGCCAGCAGTGTGACTAGCGGGAGTACAGATACGCAGTATTTT. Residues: CASSVTSGSTDTQYF. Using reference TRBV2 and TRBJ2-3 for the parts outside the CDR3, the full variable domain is EPEVTQTPSHQVTQMGQEVILRCVPISNHLYFYWYRQILGQKVEFLVSFYNNEISEKSEIFDDQFSVERPDGSNFTLKIRSTKLEDSAMYFCASSVTSGSTDTQYFGPGTRLTVL.